The clone carrying this TCR beta chain occurred a few times. The antigen is undetermined. This sample was taken from a study of CD8+ T cells in alopecia areata. Findings of the study overall: Sequencing of scalp samples also captures resident alphabeta T cells of normal skin.

The authors extracted RNA and reverse transcribed it into cDNA as the sequencing template. Assay: immunoSEQ multiplex PCR; the TCRdb copy retains only in-frame clones and omits some. The data show 100,000 to 150,000 clones, 49% seen once. The CDR3 runs to 15 residues. Germline V gene lookup returns CDR1 PRHDT and CDR2 FYEKMQ (reference sequence). Trimming cost V 4 bases and J 8 bases; bases outside gene matches: 10. The source was CD8+ T cells sorted from blood, collected at week 0. This receptor was identified in a human donor with alopecia areata. The chain recombines TRBV13 with TRBJ1-4, with 7 nucleotides matching TRBD1. The CDR3 DNA reads TGTGCCAGCAGCTCTGTACAGACAGGGAGGGAAAAACTGTTTTTT. Translating gives CASSSVQTGREKLFF.